Shown below are 19 T cell receptor beta chains from a single sample sequenced in a study of T cells of healthy individuals. One entry per CDR3 protein results from TCRdb running MiXCR on the 5' RACE reads. The repertoire includes about 96,000 distinct CDR3 sequences, roughly 15% of them detected once, and 6.2% sits in the top ten. These receptors came from a human donor in good health.

This rearrangement joins TRBV4-1 to TRBJ2-7, with 9 bases lining up with TRBD1. Germline V gene data show CDR1 as MGHRA and CDR2 as YSYEKL. Trimming at V came to 1 base and at J to 0 bases, leaving 4 bases not matched to a gene. This CDR3 spans 16 amino acids. The chain's CDR3 is CASSQVSTGGSYEQYF. CDR3 DNA sequence: TGCGCCAGCAGCCAAGTTTCGACAGGGGGCTCCTACGAGCAGTACTTC.

The genes are TRBV29-1 and TRBJ2-6; 12 bases agree with TRBD2. V was pared by 2 bases and J by 4 bases, with 6 bases of the junction left unmatched. The length of the CDR3 is 17 residues. CDR1 is SQVTM and CDR2 is ANQGSEA in the germline V gene. The CDR3 here is CSVEFRLAGAGANVLTF. DNA of the CDR3: TGCAGCGTTGAATTTAGACTAGCGGGAGCAGGGGCCAACGTCCTGACTTTC. The full variable domain, in which reference TRBV29-1 and TRBJ2-6 provide the parts outside the CDR3, is SAVISQKPSRDICQRGTSLTIQCQVDSQVTMMFWYRQQPGQSLTLIATANQGSEATYESGFVIDKFPISRPNLTFSTLTVSNMSPEDSSIYLCSVEFRLAGAGANVLTFGAGSRLTVL.

The table lists this clonotype with many counts. V usage is TRBV7-2 and J usage is TRBJ2-3; 10 positions agree with TRBD2. CDR3 length: 12 residues. Per germline, CDR1 SGHTA and CDR2 FQGNSA. V lost 1 base and J lost 11; bases outside the gene matches: 0. CDR3 bases: TGTGCCAGCAGCTTAGTAGCGGGGGGGCAGTATTTT. As protein: CASSLVAGGQYF.

The chain combines TRBV7-2 with TRBJ2-2; unclear D gene. V lost 1 base, J lost 0 bases, and 9 bases lay in between. Germline V gene lookup returns CDR1 SGHTA and CDR2 FQGNSA. This CDR3 contains 16 residues. This CDR3 is CASSLGWLPNTGELFF. In DNA form, the CDR3 reads TGTGCCAGCAGCTTAGGGTGGCTTCCGAACACCGGGGAGCTGTTTTTT.

V and J are TRBV3-1 and TRBJ1-3; maybe TRBD1 (6 bases). Germline lookup yields CDR1 LGHDT and CDR2 YNNKEL (reference sequence). The CDR3 runs to 13 residues. V shed 4 bases and J shed 8 bases, with 12 bases lying between them. The chain's CDR3 is CASSPNRVDTIYF. The CDR3 nucleotides read TGTGCCAGCAGCCCTAACAGGGTTGACACCATATATTTT.

The gene calls are TRBV7-9 and TRBJ2-1, with a weak D call TRBD2 (6 bases). CDR1 is SEHNR and CDR2 is FQNEAQ in the germline V gene (reference sequence). Between the trimmed V and J ends, which lost 5 bases and 9 bases, there was a span of 26 bases. The CDR3 has 17 amino acids. DNA of the CDR3: TGTGCCAGCAGCAGCGTGCGTTTGGGACTCTCTACGGGTGAGCAGTTCTTC. Its translation is CASSSVRLGLSTGEQFF.

A few counts support this clonotype. The genes are TRBV6-5 and TRBJ1-1; D gene ambiguous. The CDR3 length is 13 residues. V was pared by 0 bases and J by 5 bases, with 7 bases between. Germline V gene data show CDR1 as MNHEY and CDR2 as SVGAGI. In nucleotides, the CDR3 is TGTGCCAGCAGTTACTCGACATGGACTGAAGCTTTCTTT. Amino acids: CASSYSTWTEAFF.

The genes are TRBV6-5 and TRBJ2-2, with 8 bases lining up with TRBD2. The CDR3 extends over 14 amino acids. V was clipped by 7 bases and J by 1 base; unmatched bases: 2. Germline assignment: CDR1 MNHEY and CDR2 SVGAGI. The CDR3 sequence is CASIGTRNTGELFF. The CDR3 nucleotides read TGTGCCAGCATCGGGACTAGGAACACCGGGGAGCTGTTTTTT.

Only a few counts were recorded for this clonotype. The chain links TRBV4-3 to TRBJ1-4; a possible D gene is TRBD1 (5 bases). Between the trimmed V and J ends, which lost 1 base and 2 bases, there was a span of 8 bases. The CDR3 has 15 amino acids. The germline gives CDR1 LGHNA, CDR2 YSLEER. CDR3 loop: CASSQGGDTNEKLFF. CDR3 nucleotides: TGCGCCAGCAGCCAAGGGGGGGATACTAATGAAAAACTGTTTTTT.

The chain joins TRBV5-6 to TRBJ2-7; TRBD1 matches at 9 bases. The germline gives CDR1 SGHDT, CDR2 YYEEEE. CDR3 length: 14 amino acids. V lost 3 bases to trimming and J lost 3 bases; unmatched junction nucleotides: 4. CDR3 in DNA: TGTGCCAGCAGCTGGGGACAGGGATACTACGAGCAGTACTTC. It yields the protein CASSWGQGYYEQYF. Looking up the rest from reference TRBV5-6 and TRBJ2-7 gives the full variable domain: DAGVTQSPTHLIKTRGQQVTLRCSPKSGHDTVSWYQQALGQGPQFIFQYYEEEERQRGNFPDRFSGHQFPNYSSELNVNALLLGDSALYLCASSWGQGYYEQYFGPGTRLTVT.

This clonotype occurred a few times. The gene calls are TRBV7-9 and TRBJ2-2, with 8 bases fitting TRBD2. Looked up from germline, CDR1 is SEHNR and CDR2 is FQNEAQ (reference sequence). Trimming at V came to 7 bases and at J to 4 bases, leaving 11 bases not matched to a gene. This CDR3 region has 16 residues. In DNA, the CDR3 is TGTGCCAGCATGGCAGCGGGAGTATTGGGCACCGGGGAGCTGTTTTTT. Protein sequence: CASMAAGVLGTGELFF.

This clonotype was seen only a few times. The genes are TRBV20-1 and TRBJ2-1; D tentatively reads TRBD1 or TRBD2 (7 bases each). The CDR3 is made up of 16 amino acids. CDR1 DFQATT and CDR2 SNEGSKA come from the germline V gene (reference sequence). Deletions cut 0 bases from V and 4 bases from J, with 16 bases between. In DNA form, the CDR3 reads TGCAGTGCTAGAGATCCAGCGGGACAGTCATACAATGAGCAGTTCTTC. Amino acids: CSARDPAGQSYNEQFF.

The table lists this clonotype with a few counts. V gene TRBV7-8 combines with J gene TRBJ1-1, with D uncertain. Deletions cut 2 bases from V and 0 bases from J, with 7 bases between. The CDR3 length is 14 residues. The germline V gene has CDR1 SGHVS and CDR2 FQNEAQ. The CDR3 nucleotides are TGTGCCAGCAGCTTACAGGCGATGAACACTGAAGCTTTCTTT. Its translation: CASSLQAMNTEAFF.

This clonotype came up many times. This chain connects TRBV7-9 to TRBJ2-7, with 7 bases that match TRBD1. CDR3 length: 15 amino acids. Per the germline V gene, CDR1 is SEHNR and CDR2 is FQNEAQ (reference sequence). V was pared by 5 bases and J by 1 base, with 8 bases of the junction left unmatched. CDR3 residues: CASSPGQIISYEQYF. The CDR3 DNA reads TGTGCCAGCAGCCCGGGACAGATAATTTCCTACGAGCAGTACTTC.

This sequence joins TRBV20-1 and TRBJ1-3; the D is unclear. CDR3 length equals 14 residues. V lost 1 base, J lost 0 bases, and 7 bases lay in between. Germline CDR1 and CDR2: DFQATT and SNEGSKA (reference sequence). For the CDR3, the DNA is TGCAGTGCTAGAGGCAAACGCTCTGGAAACACCATATATTTT. The encoded protein is CSARGKRSGNTIYF.

The chain couples TRBV29-1 to TRBJ1-1; no reliable D call. Germline values: CDR1 SQVTM, CDR2 ANQGSEA. The V end lost 5 bases, the J end lost 4 bases, and 17 bases lay between the germline ends. The CDR3 covers 14 residues. The CDR3 DNA follows: TGCAGCGTTTTTTCTGGTAGTGGCGGCACTGAAGCTTTCTTT. Amino acid sequence: CSVFSGSGGTEAFF.

Ten or more counts support this clonotype. The rearrangement links TRBV28 to TRBJ2-7, with 8 bases aligning to TRBD2. This CDR3 region has 19 residues. Per germline, CDR1 MDHEN and CDR2 SYDVKM. J gave up 3 bases and V 2 bases, and 18 bases lay outside the gene matches. CDR3 DNA: TGTGCCAGCAGTTTAATGATACGTTATAGCGGGACACTTAACTACGAGCAGTACTTC. This encodes CASSLMIRYSGTLNYEQYF.

V gene TRBV6-2 or TRBV6-3 combines with J gene TRBJ2-5; tentative D call: TRBD2 (5 bases). This CDR3 has 13 amino acids. V was pared by 0 bases and J by 5 bases, with 7 bases between. Germline CDR1 and CDR2: MNHEY and SVGEGT. CDR3 sequence reads: CASSYSTGETQYF. CDR3 DNA: TGTGCCAGCAGTTACTCCACGGGGGAGACCCAGTACTTC.

This clonotype came up many times. The rearrangement links TRBV9 to TRBJ1-2, with 11 positions matching TRBD1. The CDR3 has 17 amino acids. V was pared by 3 bases and J by 8 bases, with 15 bases of the junction left unmatched. Germline V gene sequence: CDR1 SGDLS, CDR2 YYNGEE. CDR3 protein: CASSERSPGQGARGYTF. The CDR3 DNA follows: TGTGCCAGCAGCGAAAGAAGTCCCGGACAGGGGGCGCGCGGCTACACCTTC.